This T cell receptor (beta chain) was identified during a study of CD8+CD57+ T cells in acquired aplastic anemia. Study background: Mean yield of DNA from sorted CD4+ and CD8+ cells was approximately 3 ug. CD4+ cells from healthy donors averaged approximately 9.8 million reads.

The CDR3 sequence is 14 residues long. Germline V lookup: CDR1 SEHNR, CDR2 FQNEAQ (reference sequence). V was trimmed by 1 base and J by 4 bases, leaving 11 bases between them. TCR beta VDJ and CDR3 profiling used genomic DNA as template. MiXCR, run by TCRdb on the reads, gives a single entry per CDR3 protein. In the table there are roughly 130,000 distinct CDR3 sequences, 48% of which are singletons. This sequence originates from a human donor in good health, serving as a control. The sample was sorted CD4+, CD8+, or CD8+CD57+ T cells (not recorded which) from PBMCs. The chain employs TRBV7-9 and TRBJ2-7; TRBD1 is a possible D gene (5 bases). CDR3 sequence: CASSLGQGYYEQYF. The CDR3 DNA sequence: TGTGCCAGCAGCTTAGGGCAGGGCTATTACGAGCAGTACTTC.